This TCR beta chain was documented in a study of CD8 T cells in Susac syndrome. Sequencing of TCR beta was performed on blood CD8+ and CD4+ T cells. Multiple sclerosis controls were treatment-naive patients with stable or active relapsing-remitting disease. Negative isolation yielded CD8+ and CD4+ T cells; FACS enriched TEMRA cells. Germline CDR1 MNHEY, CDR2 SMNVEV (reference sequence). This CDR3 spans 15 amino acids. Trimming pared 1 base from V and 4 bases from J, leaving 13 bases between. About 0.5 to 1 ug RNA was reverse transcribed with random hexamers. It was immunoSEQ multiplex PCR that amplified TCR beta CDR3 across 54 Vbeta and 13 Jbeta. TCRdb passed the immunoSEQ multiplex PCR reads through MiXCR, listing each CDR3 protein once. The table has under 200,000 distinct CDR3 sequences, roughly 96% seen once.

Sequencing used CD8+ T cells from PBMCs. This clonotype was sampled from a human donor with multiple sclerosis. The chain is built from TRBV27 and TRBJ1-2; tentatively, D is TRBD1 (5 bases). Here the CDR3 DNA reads TGTGCCAGCAGTTTATGGGGGGACGGCTTCTATGGCTACACCTTC. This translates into CASSLWGDGFYGYTF.